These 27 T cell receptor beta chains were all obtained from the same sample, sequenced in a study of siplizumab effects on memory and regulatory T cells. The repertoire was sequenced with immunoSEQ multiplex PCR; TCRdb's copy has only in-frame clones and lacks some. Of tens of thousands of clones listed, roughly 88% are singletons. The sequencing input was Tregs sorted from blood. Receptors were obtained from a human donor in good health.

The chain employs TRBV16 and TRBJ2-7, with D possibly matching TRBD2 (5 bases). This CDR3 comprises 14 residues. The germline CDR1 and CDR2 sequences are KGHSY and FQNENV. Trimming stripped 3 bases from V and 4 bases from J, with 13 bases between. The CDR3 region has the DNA TGTGCCAGCAGCCATAGAGGAGCGGTGTACGAGCAGTACTTC. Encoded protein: CASSHRGAVYEQYF. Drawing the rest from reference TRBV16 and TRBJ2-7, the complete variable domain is GEEVAQTPKHLVRGEGQKAKLYCAPIKGHSYVFWYQQVLKNEFKFLISFQNENVFDETGMPKERFSAKCLPNSPCSLEIQATKLEDSAVYFCASSHRGAVYEQYFGPGTRLTVT.

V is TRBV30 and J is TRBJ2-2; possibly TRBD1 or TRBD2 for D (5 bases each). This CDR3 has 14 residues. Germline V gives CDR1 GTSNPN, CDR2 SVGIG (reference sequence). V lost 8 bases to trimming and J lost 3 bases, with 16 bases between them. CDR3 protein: CALRGGTHTGELFF. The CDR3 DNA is TGTGCCCTCCGCGGTGGGACCCACACCGGGGAGCTGTTTTTT.

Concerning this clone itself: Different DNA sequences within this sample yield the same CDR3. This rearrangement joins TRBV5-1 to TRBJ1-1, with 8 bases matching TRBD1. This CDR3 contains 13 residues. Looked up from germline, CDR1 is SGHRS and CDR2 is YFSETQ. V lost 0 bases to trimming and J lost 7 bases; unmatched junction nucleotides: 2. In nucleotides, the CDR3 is TGCGCCAGCAGCTTGGGGACAGGGATTGAAGCTTTCTTT. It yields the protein CASSLGTGIEAFF.

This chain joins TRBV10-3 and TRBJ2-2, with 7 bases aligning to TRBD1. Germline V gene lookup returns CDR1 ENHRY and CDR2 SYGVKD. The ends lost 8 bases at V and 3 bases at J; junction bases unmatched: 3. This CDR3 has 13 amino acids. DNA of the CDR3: TGTGCCATCCGGGACAGTGACACCGGGGAGCTGTTTTTT. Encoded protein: CAIRDSDTGELFF.

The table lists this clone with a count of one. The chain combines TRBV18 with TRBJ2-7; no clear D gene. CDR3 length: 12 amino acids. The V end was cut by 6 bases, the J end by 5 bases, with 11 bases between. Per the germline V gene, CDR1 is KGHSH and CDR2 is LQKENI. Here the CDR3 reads CASSAPGHEQYF. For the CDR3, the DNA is TGTGCCAGCTCGGCCCCTGGCCACGAGCAGTACTTC.

DNA for the CDR3: TGTGCCAGCGTCGGGACTAGCCGAAATGAGCAGTTCTTC. It translates to CASVGTSRNEQFF. V is TRBV5-6 and J is TRBJ2-1; 9 nucleotides match TRBD2. Germline values: CDR1 SGHDT, CDR2 YYEEEE. J gave up 7 bases and V 7 bases, and 6 bases lay outside the gene matches. CDR3 length: 13 residues.

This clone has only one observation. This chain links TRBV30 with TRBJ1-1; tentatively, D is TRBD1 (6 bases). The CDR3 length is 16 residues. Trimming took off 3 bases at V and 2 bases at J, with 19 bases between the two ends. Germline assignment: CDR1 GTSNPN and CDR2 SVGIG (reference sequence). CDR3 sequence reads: CAWSAAGTPLNTEAFF. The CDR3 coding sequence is TGTGCCTGGAGCGCCGCCGGGACACCTCTTAACACTGAAGCTTTCTTT.

The DNA of the CDR3 is TGTGCCAGCAGCAAATGGGGGACTAGCGGGAAATCGGCCTACGAGCAGTACTTC. This sequence encodes CASSKWGTSGKSAYEQYF. V and J are TRBV7-9 and TRBJ2-7; TRBD2 matches at 13 bases. CDR1 is SEHNR, CDR2 FQNEAQ, per germline (reference sequence). Trimming cost V 5 bases and J 2 bases; bases outside gene matches: 12. This CDR3 is built from 18 residues. The variable domain in full, completed from reference TRBV7-9 and TRBJ2-7, reads DTGVSQNPRHKITKRGQNVTFRCDPISEHNRLYWYRQTLGQGPEFLTYFQNEAQLEKSRLLSDRFSAERPKGSFSTLEIQRTEQGDSAMYLCASSKWGTSGKSAYEQYFGPGTRLTVT.

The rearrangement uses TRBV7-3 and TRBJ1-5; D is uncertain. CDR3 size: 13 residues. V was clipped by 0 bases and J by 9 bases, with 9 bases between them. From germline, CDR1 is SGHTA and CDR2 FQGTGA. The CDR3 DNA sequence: TGTGCCAGCAGCTTAACACCAGGAACGCCCCAGCATTTT. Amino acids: CASSLTPGTPQHF.

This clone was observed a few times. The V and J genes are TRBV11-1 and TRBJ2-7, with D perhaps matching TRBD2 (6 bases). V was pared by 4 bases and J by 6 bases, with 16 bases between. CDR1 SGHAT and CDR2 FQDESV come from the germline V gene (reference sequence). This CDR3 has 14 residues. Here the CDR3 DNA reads TGTGCCAGCAGCTCCGGACTACCGCCGGGCGAGCAGTACTTC. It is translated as CASSSGLPPGEQYF.

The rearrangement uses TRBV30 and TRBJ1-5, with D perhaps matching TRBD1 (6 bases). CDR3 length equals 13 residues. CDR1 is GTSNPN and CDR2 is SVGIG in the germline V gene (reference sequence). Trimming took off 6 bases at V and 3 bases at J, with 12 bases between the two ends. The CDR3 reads CACSGGPNQPQHF. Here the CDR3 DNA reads TGTGCCTGTTCGGGGGGCCCCAATCAGCCCCAGCATTTT.

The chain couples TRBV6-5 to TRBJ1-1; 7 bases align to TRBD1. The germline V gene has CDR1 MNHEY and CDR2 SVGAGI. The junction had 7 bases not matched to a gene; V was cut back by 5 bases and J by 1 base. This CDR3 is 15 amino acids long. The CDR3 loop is CASSARQGGNTEAFF. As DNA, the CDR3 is TGTGCCAGCAGTGCTAGACAGGGTGGGAACACTGAAGCTTTCTTT.

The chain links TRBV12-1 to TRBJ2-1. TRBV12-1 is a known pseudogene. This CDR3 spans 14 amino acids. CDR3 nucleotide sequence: TGTGCCAGCAGCTTTGTGCGACTGGGGATTGAGCAGTTCTTC. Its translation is CASSFVRLGIEQFF.

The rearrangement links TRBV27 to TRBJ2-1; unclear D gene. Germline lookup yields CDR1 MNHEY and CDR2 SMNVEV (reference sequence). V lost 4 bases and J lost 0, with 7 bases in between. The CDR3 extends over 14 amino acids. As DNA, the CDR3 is TGTGCCAGCAGTTCTGGGGTCTCCTACAATGAGCAGTTCTTC. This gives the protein CASSSGVSYNEQFF.

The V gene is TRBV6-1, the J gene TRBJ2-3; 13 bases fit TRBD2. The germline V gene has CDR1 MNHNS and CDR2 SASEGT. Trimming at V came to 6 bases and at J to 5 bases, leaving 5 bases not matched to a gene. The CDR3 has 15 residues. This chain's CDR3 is CASSHTSGRGDTQYF. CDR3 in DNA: TGTGCCAGCAGCCATACTAGCGGGAGGGGAGATACGCAGTATTTT.

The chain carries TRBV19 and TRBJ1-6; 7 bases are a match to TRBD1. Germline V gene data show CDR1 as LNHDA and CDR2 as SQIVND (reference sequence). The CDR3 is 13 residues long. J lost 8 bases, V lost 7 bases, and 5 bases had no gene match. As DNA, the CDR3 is TGTGCCAGTAAGACGGGACAGTATTCACCCCTCCACTTT. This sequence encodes CASKTGQYSPLHF.

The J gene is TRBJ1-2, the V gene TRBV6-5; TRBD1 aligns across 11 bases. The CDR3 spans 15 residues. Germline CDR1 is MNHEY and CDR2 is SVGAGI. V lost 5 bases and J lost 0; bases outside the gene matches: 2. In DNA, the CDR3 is TGTGCCAGCAGTAGGACAGGGGGCGCTAACTATGGCTACACCTTC. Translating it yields CASSRTGGANYGYTF.

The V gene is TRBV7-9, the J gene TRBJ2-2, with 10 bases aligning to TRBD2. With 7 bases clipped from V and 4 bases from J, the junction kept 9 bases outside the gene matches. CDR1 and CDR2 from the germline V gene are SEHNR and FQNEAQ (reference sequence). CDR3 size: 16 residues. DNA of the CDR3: TGTGCCAGCATCCAAGCGGGAGGGCCGGGCACCGGGGAGCTGTTTTTT. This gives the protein CASIQAGGPGTGELFF.

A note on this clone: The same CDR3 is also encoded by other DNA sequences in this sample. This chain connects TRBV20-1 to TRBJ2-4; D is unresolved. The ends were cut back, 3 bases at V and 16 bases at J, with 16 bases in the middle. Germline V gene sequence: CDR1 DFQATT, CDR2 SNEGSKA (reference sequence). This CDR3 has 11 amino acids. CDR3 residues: CSARDGPFKYF. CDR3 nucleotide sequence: TGCAGTGCTAGGGACGGACCATTCAAATACTTC.

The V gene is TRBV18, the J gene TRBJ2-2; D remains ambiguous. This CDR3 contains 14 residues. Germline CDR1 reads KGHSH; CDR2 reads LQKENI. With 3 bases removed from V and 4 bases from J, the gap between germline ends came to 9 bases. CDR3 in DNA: TGTGCCAGCTCACCGTGGACGGTCACCGGGGAGCTGTTTTTT. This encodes CASSPWTVTGELFF.

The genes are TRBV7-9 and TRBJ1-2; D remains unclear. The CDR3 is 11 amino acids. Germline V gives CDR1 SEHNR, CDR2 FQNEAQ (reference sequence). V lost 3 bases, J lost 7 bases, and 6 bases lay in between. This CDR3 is CASSFWGGYTF. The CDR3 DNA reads TGTGCCAGCAGCTTTTGGGGTGGCTACACCTTC.

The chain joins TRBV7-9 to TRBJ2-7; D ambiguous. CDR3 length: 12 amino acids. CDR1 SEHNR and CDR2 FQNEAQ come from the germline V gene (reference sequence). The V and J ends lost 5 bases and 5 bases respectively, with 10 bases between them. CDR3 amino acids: CASSQEYNEQYF. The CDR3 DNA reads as TGTGCCAGCAGCCAGGAATATAACGAGCAGTACTTC.

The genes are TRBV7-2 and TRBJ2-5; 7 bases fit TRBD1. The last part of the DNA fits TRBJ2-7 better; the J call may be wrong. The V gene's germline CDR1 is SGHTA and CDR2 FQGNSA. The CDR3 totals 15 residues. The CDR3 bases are TGTGCCAGCAGTCCGGGGACAGTACCGACCTACGAGCAGTACTTC. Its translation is CASSPGTVPTYEQYF.

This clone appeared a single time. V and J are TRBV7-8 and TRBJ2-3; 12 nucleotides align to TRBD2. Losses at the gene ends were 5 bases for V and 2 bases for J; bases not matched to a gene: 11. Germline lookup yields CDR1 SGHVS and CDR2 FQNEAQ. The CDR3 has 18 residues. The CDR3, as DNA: TGTGCCAGCAGCAACCCGGGACTAGCGGGTCGCAACACAGATACGCAGTATTTT. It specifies CASSNPGLAGRNTDTQYF.

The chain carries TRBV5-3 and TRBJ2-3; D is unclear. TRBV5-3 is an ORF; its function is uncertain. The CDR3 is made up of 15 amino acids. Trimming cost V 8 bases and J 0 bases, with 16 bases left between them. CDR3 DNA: TGTGCCAGCAGTTTTCTAGGGCTGAGCACAGATACGCAGTATTTT. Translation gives CASSFLGLSTDTQYF.

CDR3 bases: TGCAGCGTTGAACGAGCGGGAGTAAGGGCCGGGGAGCTGTTTTTT. Its translation: CSVERAGVRAGELFF. The gene calls are TRBV29-1 and TRBJ2-2; 8 bases are shared with TRBD2. The CDR3 spans 15 residues. The V gene's germline CDR1 is SQVTM and CDR2 ANQGSEA. Losses at the gene ends were 2 bases for V and 6 bases for J; bases not matched to a gene: 8.

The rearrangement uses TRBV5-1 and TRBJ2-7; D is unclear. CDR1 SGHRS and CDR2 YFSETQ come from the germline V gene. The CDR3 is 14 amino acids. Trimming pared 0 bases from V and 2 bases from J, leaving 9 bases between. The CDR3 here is CASSLVAAAYEQYF. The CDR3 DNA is TGCGCCAGCAGCTTGGTCGCAGCCGCCTACGAGCAGTACTTC.